The clone carrying this T cell receptor beta chain was detected ten times or more. These data come from a study of Graves' ophthalmopathy and Graves' hyperthyroidism. Amplification from RNA transcripts yielded the TCR beta CDR3 regions. HTBI-primed RT-PCR formed the first round, and a multiplex PCR formed the second. Using its own MiXCR run on the multiplex PCR reads, TCRdb lists one record per CDR3 protein. The sample contains under 350,000 distinct CDR3 sequences, 15% to 20% of which appear only once. In this cohort, patients with other autoimmune diseases, uncontrolled infections, pregnancy or lactation were excluded. This TCR came from an adult man with Graves' ophthalmopathy. The sample comprised peripheral blood.

The CDR3 region has the DNA TGTGCCAGTAGGCCCAGGGATATGAACACTGAAGCTTTCTTT. It encodes CASRPRDMNTEAFF. V is TRBV19 and J is TRBJ1-1; maybe TRBD1 (5 bases). In germline, CDR1 is LNHDA, CDR2 SQIVND (reference sequence). Trimming took 6 bases from V and 0 from J, leaving 11 bases between them. The length of the CDR3 is 14 residues.